This record looks at one T cell receptor beta chain sequence and its context. It has no known antigen specificity. There are no base qualities to consult, and no much larger clone falls within one base. This entry belongs to a study of siplizumab effects on memory and regulatory T cells (dated by TCRdb to about 2019). Looking at the study overall: The study looked at the effect of siplizumab, an anti-CD2 antibody, on alloreactive T-cell subsets in allogeneic mixed lymphocyte reactions made from human PBMCs. What the work shows at the level of the full study, not this receptor alone: Whether proliferating Tregs from siplizumab cultures were suppressive was not functionally confirmed. Unstimulated naive T cells appeared more diverse than memory T cells, and naive cells seemed to contribute substantially to the alloresponse. Of the alloreactive CD4+ clones that could be mapped, the Treg-derived share averaged about 63% with siplizumab compared with around 27% in control reactions. Siplizumab significantly reduced the cumulative frequency of alloreactive sequences traceable to unstimulated CD4+ memory T cells. Because sequences below about 10^-5 frequency were poorly captured, only a minor fraction of alloreactive clones could be mapped to unstimulated subsets. For roughly 75-96% of proliferating CD4+ or CD8+ clones, no naive or memory phenotype could be assigned.

Sorted unstimulated T cells, along with proliferating T cells recovered from mixed lymphocyte reactions, underwent TCRbeta CDR3 sequencing. Fresh whole blood from 9 to 11 HLA-typed healthy donors was used to isolate PBMCs. The library was produced with the immunoSEQ multiplex PCR assay. Each sample had 9 x 10^4 or so TCR templates assayed by the deep sequencing platform. Genomic DNA extracted from sorted T cells was used for TCRbeta CDR3 sequencing. The study's processing was this. The R programming language was used for clonal analysis of TCRbeta CDR3 data. Comparing unstimulated samples against CFSE-low samples taken after the reaction was how alloreactive CD4+ and CD8+ clones were defined. Alloreactive CD4+ clones were assigned to regulatory or non-regulatory origin by matching sequences to sorted unstimulated Treg and non-Treg repertoires. TCRdb obtained this table from immuneACCESS and retained in-frame rearrangements with V and J assigned. These tables miss some clones; where compared with another copy, unresolved V genes account for less than half of the shortfall, and the remainder is unexplained. That table supplies the V and J calls and clone size; D and trimming were determined from the DNA. The sample table contains roughly 100,000 clones; only one count was recorded for more than 85% of them. Jointly, the top ten make up more than 0.3% of the sample.

Reading the germline V gene (reference sequence) gives CDR1 SEHNR and CDR2 FQNEAQ. CDR3 length: 13 amino acids, cysteine to phenylalanine. Only CDR3 DNA remains: 39 bases, in frame from the first base. V loses 4 bases of germline sequence and J loses 1 base, and the interval between the two ends is 7 bases. The V and J segments used are TRBV7-9 and TRBJ1-1; the D gene is not confidently resolved. The source material was CD4+ T cells sorted from blood. This TCR derives from a human donor in good health. The CDR3 loop reads CASSSTQNTEAFF. In nucleotides, the sequence is TGTGCCAGCAGCTCGACACAGAACACTGAAGCTTTCTTT.